A single sample is the source of the 21 T cell receptor beta chains below, sequenced in a study of T cell changes during pregnancy in multiple sclerosis. Generated by immunoSEQ multiplex PCR, the TCRdb table keeps only in-frame clones and is missing some. The table has just over 30,000 clones, about nine tenths seen once; the top ten hold 9.5% to 10%. The starting material was CD8+ T cells from peripheral blood mononuclear cells, obtained in the first trimester of pregnancy. The receptors stem from a female donor with multiple sclerosis, enrolled in a pregnancy study.

This chain uses TRBV7-8 with TRBJ1-1; D remains unclear. Germline lookup yields CDR1 SGHVS and CDR2 FQNEAQ. CDR3 length: 15 residues. The ends were cut back, 1 base at V and 5 bases at J, with 14 bases in the middle. Written as DNA, the CDR3 is TGTGCCAGCAGCTTAGTGTCGGGGTTCAGAACTGAAGCTTTCTTT. Protein product: CASSLVSGFRTEAFF.

The rearrangement links TRBV7-2 to TRBJ2-3, with unresolved D. V was shortened by 3 bases and J by 6 bases, with 10 bases between the two germline ends. The CDR3 length is 13 residues. The germline V gene has CDR1 SGHTA and CDR2 FQGNSA. This chain's CDR3 is CASSFAGPDTQYF. CDR3 nucleotide sequence: TGTGCCAGCAGCTTTGCAGGCCCCGATACGCAGTATTTT. The full variable domain, in which reference TRBV7-2 and TRBJ2-3 provide the parts outside the CDR3, is GAGVSQSPSNKVTEKGKDVELRCDPISGHTALYWYRQSLGQGLEFLIYFQGNSAPDKSGLPSDRFSAERTGGSVSTLTIQRTQQEDSAVYLCASSFAGPDTQYFGPGTRLTVL.

The chain employs TRBV2 and TRBJ2-5; 9 nucleotides agree with TRBD1. Looked up from germline, CDR1 is SNHLY and CDR2 is FYNNEI. The length of the CDR3 is 12 residues. V dropped 7 bases and J dropped 5; count of bases not matched to a gene: 2. The chain's CDR3 is CASTGQGETQYF. Written as DNA, the CDR3 is TGTGCCAGCACTGGACAGGGGGAGACCCAGTACTTC. The whole variable domain, filled in from reference TRBV2 and TRBJ2-5, reads EPEVTQTPSHQVTQMGQEVILRCVPISNHLYFYWYRQILGQKVEFLVSFYNNEISEKSEIFDDQFSVERPDGSNFTLKIRSTKLEDSAMYFCASTGQGETQYFGPGTRLLVL.

CDR3 protein: CASSLDYGPRGANYGYTF. The CDR3 DNA reads as TGTGCCAGCAGCTTAGATTACGGTCCGCGGGGCGCTAACTATGGCTACACCTTC. V and J are TRBV11-2 and TRBJ1-2, with D possibly matching TRBD1 (5 bases). The CDR3 covers 18 residues. The ends were cut back, 0 bases at V and 0 bases at J, with 17 bases in the middle. Germline V gives CDR1 SGHAT, CDR2 FQNNGV.

The chain has TRBV4-1 and TRBJ1-1, with a tentative D call TRBD1 (6 bases). Germline V lookup: CDR1 MGHRA, CDR2 YSYEKL. The CDR3 consists of 13 residues. V gave up 4 bases and J gave up 5 bases, with 11 bases separating them. CDR3 DNA: TGCGCCAGCAGCCCCGGGGGGGCTACTGAAGCTTTCTTT. The encoded protein is CASSPGGATEAFF.

V gene TRBV27 combines with J gene TRBJ2-6; no reliable D call. Germline V gives CDR1 MNHEY, CDR2 SMNVEV (reference sequence). The V and J ends lost 5 bases and 0 bases respectively, with 8 bases between them. This CDR3 contains 15 residues. The CDR3 DNA follows: TGTGCCAGCAGTGACTTCAGCTCTGGGGCCAACGTCCTGACTTTC. This encodes CASSDFSSGANVLTF.

The V call is TRBV19, the J call TRBJ2-6; D may be TRBD1 (5 bases). V shed 6 bases and J shed 1 base, with 10 bases lying between them. Germline V gives CDR1 LNHDA, CDR2 SQIVND (reference sequence). CDR3 size: 15 residues. CDR3 nucleotide sequence: TGTGCCAGTAGCGACAGACAATCTGGGGCCAACGTCCTGACTTTC. It codes for CASSDRQSGANVLTF.

J is TRBJ2-2 and V is TRBV4-3; D gene uncertain. Germline-derived CDR1 and CDR2 are LGHNA and YSLEER. The CDR3 totals 16 residues. Trimming removed 0 bases from V and 5 bases from J, with 13 bases in between. The CDR3 DNA sequence: TGCGCCAGCAGCCAAGATTTTGCTACTGGTACCGGGGAGCTGTTTTTT. This sequence encodes CASSQDFATGTGELFF.

CDR3 DNA: TGTGCCAGCAGCCAAGACCGCACAGTCTACGAGCAGTACTTC. The encoded protein is CASSQDRTVYEQYF. The genes are TRBV14 and TRBJ2-7; D not resolved. The germline V and J ends were trimmed by 0 bases and 3 bases, with 9 bases remaining between them. This CDR3 is 14 amino acids long. From germline, CDR1 is SGHDN and CDR2 FVKESK.

Here the CDR3 reads CASSLREGVYNEQFF. In DNA form, the CDR3 reads TGTGCCAGCAGCTTAAGAGAGGGGGTCTACAATGAGCAGTTCTTC. The chain joins TRBV7-8 to TRBJ2-1, with a weak D call TRBD1 (6 bases). The CDR3 is made up of 15 amino acids. The germline CDR1 and CDR2 sequences are SGHVS and FQNEAQ. V was pared by 2 bases and J by 3 bases, with 11 bases between. The whole variable domain, filled in from reference TRBV7-8 and TRBJ2-1, reads GAGVSQSPRYKVAKRGQDVALRCDPISGHVSLFWYQQALGQGPEFLTYFQNEAQLDKSGLPSDRFFAERPEGSVSTLKIQRTQQEDSAVYLCASSLREGVYNEQFFGPGTRLTVL.

The J gene is TRBJ2-7, the V gene TRBV4-1; 13 bases are a match to TRBD2. Germline CDR1 and CDR2: MGHRA and YSYEKL. Trimming cost V 6 bases and J 2 bases; bases outside gene matches: 4. The CDR3 consists of 15 residues. The chain's CDR3 is CASSQGLAGPYEQYF. CDR3 nucleotides: TGCGCCAGCAGTCAGGGACTAGCGGGACCCTACGAGCAGTACTTC.

This chain links TRBV1 with TRBJ1-5; TRBD1 is the table's D call and was not checked against the DNA. TRBV1 is designated a pseudogene. CDR3 size: 16 residues. The CDR3 nucleotides are TGCACCAGCAGCCAAACGGACAGGATTAGCAATCAGCCCCAGCATTTT. Its protein is CTSSQTDRISNQPQHF.

The chain recombines TRBV12-5 with TRBJ1-1; D remains ambiguous. This CDR3 is 13 amino acids long. Trimming pared 3 bases from V and 11 bases from J, leaving 16 bases between. Germline-derived CDR1 and CDR2 are LGHNT and FRNRAP. The CDR3 loop is CASGLLPNREAFF. CDR3 DNA sequence: TGTGCTAGTGGTTTACTGCCGAATCGCGAGGCTTTCTTT.

The chain combines TRBV5-6 with TRBJ2-7; D is unclear. The CDR3 has 12 amino acids. Per the germline V gene, CDR1 is SGHDT and CDR2 is YYEEEE. V gave up 2 bases and J gave up 5 bases, with 8 bases separating them. The CDR3 region is CASSLGEDEQYF. The CDR3 DNA follows: TGTGCCAGCAGCTTAGGAGAGGACGAGCAGTACTTC.

This chain connects TRBV27 to TRBJ1-5; D might be TRBD1 (6 bases). Between the trimmed V and J ends, which lost 3 bases and 1 base, there was a span of 10 bases. The CDR3 covers 15 residues. The V gene's germline CDR1 is MNHEY and CDR2 SMNVEV (reference sequence). The DNA for the CDR3 is TGTGCCAGCAGTTTGGGGACACTGAGCAATCAGCCCCAGCATTTT. Its translation is CASSLGTLSNQPQHF.

The rearrangement links TRBV27 to TRBJ1-1; TRBD1 might be the D (6 bases). Trimming left V 4 bases short and J 1 base short, with 10 bases between. Per germline, CDR1 MNHEY and CDR2 SMNVEV (reference sequence). The CDR3 runs 14 residues. The CDR3 nucleotides are TGTGCCAGCAGTTACGGGACATCGAACACTGAAGCTTTCTTT. This encodes CASSYGTSNTEAFF.

The CDR3 sequence: CASSPSTGMNTEAFF. CDR3 DNA sequence: TGTGCCAGCAGCCCTTCGACAGGGATGAACACTGAAGCTTTCTTT. V usage is TRBV11-3 and J usage is TRBJ1-1; 7 bases line up with TRBD1. The CDR3 totals 15 residues. Unmatched junction bases numbered 6, after V lost 5 bases and J lost 0 bases. Germline lookup yields CDR1 SGHNT and CDR2 YENEEA.

The J gene is TRBJ2-5, the V gene TRBV9; 7 nucleotides align to TRBD2. Germline V lookup: CDR1 SGDLS, CDR2 YYNGEE. CDR3 length: 15 residues. J was trimmed by 5 bases and V by 4 bases; bases with no gene match: 11. The CDR3 nucleotides read TGTGCCAGCAGCCCGTGGGGGGGTCGGACGGAGACCCAGTACTTC. It specifies CASSPWGGRTETQYF.

As for this clone: The CDR3 end shows no conserved phenylalanine or tryptophan, and so a read error is likely. The DNA is left out, because the CDR3 cannot be placed on it with certainty; the CDR3 is given as TCRdb lists it. CDR3 in amino acids: CAISESPSLTGLTLS. The rearrangement uses TRBV10-3 and TRBJ1-4. The CDR3 region is 15 residues in length, termini included. CDR1 is ENHRY, CDR2 SYGVKD, per germline.

The rearrangement uses TRBV6-4 and TRBJ2-3; 11 bases line up with TRBD2. The junction had 2 bases not matched to a gene; V was cut back by 0 bases and J by 3 bases. Looked up from germline, CDR1 is MRHNA and CDR2 is SNTAGT. CDR3 length equals 16 residues. CDR3 coding DNA: TGTGCCAGCAGTGACTCTAGCGGGGGGGCAACAGATACGCAGTATTTT. It is translated as CASSDSSGGATDTQYF.

By its share, this clone is medium-sized (0.01 to 0.1%). The J gene is TRBJ1-6, the V gene TRBV6-4; TRBD1 might be the D (5 bases). V was clipped by 5 bases and J by 9 bases, with 17 bases between them. The CDR3 spans 15 residues. Germline loops: CDR1 MRHNA, CDR2 SNTAGT. The CDR3 protein is CASSPTGGESSPLHF. CDR3 nucleotides: TGTGCCAGCAGTCCGACGGGGGGAGAGAGTTCACCCCTCCACTTT.